A selection of T cell receptor beta chains follows, all from one sample in a study of T-cell reconstitution after alpha-beta-depleted transplantation in children. TCRdb re-derived calls from the PCR reads in MiXCR, one entry per CDR3 protein. Of 450,000 to 600,000 distinct CDR3 sequences in the sample, around a third were seen once. Sequences were derived from PBMCs from the stem cell graft donor, sampled from the stem cell graft. These receptors came from a human donor who donated a stem cell graft to a child with aplastic anemia. Each CDR3 is given with its conserved first and last residue. The order of the fields is D gene, clone size, J gene, V gene, CDR3 DNA, CDR3 protein. The D gene is left open where the match is weak. A row's size may be missing; if present it is once, few, many or a size class.

D gene: .; clone size: .; J gene: TRBJ2-7; V gene: TRBV13; CDR3 DNA: TGTGCCAGCAGTCAGGGCGATACAGGGGAGCAGTACTTC; CDR3 protein: CASSQGDTGEQYF
D gene: .; clone size: .; J gene: TRBJ1-4; V gene: TRBV4-1; CDR3 DNA: TGCGCCAGCAGCCAAGGTTTGGGGCAGGGCAATGAAAAACTGTTTTTT; CDR3 protein: CASSQGLGQGNEKLFF
D gene: .; clone size: few; J gene: TRBJ1-2; V gene: TRBV12-3/TRBV12-4; CDR3 DNA: TGTGCCAGCAGACGACAGGTTGACTATGGCTACACCTTC; CDR3 protein: CASRRQVDYGYTF
D gene: .; clone size: .; J gene: TRBJ2-7; V gene: TRBV29-1; CDR3 DNA: TGCAGCGTTGAGGGAACTGCTGGGGGGGCCGTATCCTACGAGCAGTACTTC; CDR3 protein: CSVEGTAGGAVSYEQYF
D gene: TRBD1; clone size: few; J gene: TRBJ2-7; V gene: TRBV13; CDR3 DNA: TGTGCCAGCAGCTTAGATAGGGACAGGGAGAAGCAGTACTTC; CDR3 protein: CASSLDRDREKQYF
D gene: .; clone size: .; J gene: TRBJ1-6; V gene: TRBV27; CDR3 DNA: TGTGCCAGCAGCCGAGGGGTCAGCTCCTATAATTCACCCCTCCACTTT; CDR3 protein: CASSRGVSSYNSPLHF
D gene: .; clone size: few; J gene: TRBJ2-4; V gene: TRBV5-1; CDR3 DNA: TGCGCCAGCAGCTTCGCCCGACTGGGGGCCAAAAACATTCAGTACTTC; CDR3 protein: CASSFARLGAKNIQYF
D gene: .; clone size: few; J gene: TRBJ2-7; V gene: TRBV27; CDR3 DNA: TGTGCCAGCAGTCAGAACTACGAGCAGTACTTC; CDR3 protein: CASSQNYEQYF
D gene: .; clone size: .; J gene: TRBJ1-5; V gene: TRBV5-6; CDR3 DNA: TGTGCCAGCAGCTTAGGACCGGGCGGGCCCCAGCATTTT; CDR3 protein: CASSLGPGGPQHF
D gene: .; clone size: many; J gene: TRBJ2-1; V gene: TRBV20-1; CDR3 DNA: TGCAGTGCAGAATTAGGAAGGGGAGTTTACAATGAGCAGTTCTTC; CDR3 protein: CSAELGRGVYNEQFF
D gene: .; clone size: .; J gene: TRBJ2-3; V gene: TRBV12-3/TRBV12-4; CDR3 DNA: TGTGTCACGAGTAGCGCCAGCACAGATACGCAGTATTTT; CDR3 protein: CVTSSASTDTQYF
D gene: .; clone size: few; J gene: TRBJ2-3; V gene: TRBV20-1; CDR3 DNA: TGCAGTGCTAGAATCACTAGCACAGATACGCAGTATTTT; CDR3 protein: CSARITSTDTQYF
D gene: .; clone size: many; J gene: TRBJ2-7; V gene: TRBV29-1; CDR3 DNA: TGCAGCGTTCAAGAGGGTTTGGCCTACGAGCAGTACTTC; CDR3 protein: CSVQEGLAYEQYF
D gene: TRBD1; clone size: .; J gene: TRBJ2-7; V gene: TRBV20-1; CDR3 DNA: TGCAGTGCTAGGAGGCCGGACAGGGTCGGGTCCTACGAGCAGTACTTC; CDR3 protein: CSARRPDRVGSYEQYF
D gene: .; clone size: few; J gene: TRBJ1-2; V gene: TRBV4-3; CDR3 DNA: TGCGCCAGCAGCCAAGAGGAGCGGGGCTACACCTTC; CDR3 protein: CASSQEERGYTF
D gene: TRBD2; clone size: .; J gene: TRBJ2-1; V gene: TRBV7-9; CDR3 DNA: TGTGCCAGCAGCCAGGGACTAGCGAGCGTCAATGAGCAGTTCTTC; CDR3 protein: CASSQGLASVNEQFF
D gene: .; clone size: .; J gene: TRBJ2-5; V gene: TRBV20-1; CDR3 DNA: TGCAGTGCTGGTTTTAGGGACCCCCTCCAAGAGACCCAGTACTTC; CDR3 protein: CSAGFRDPLQETQYF
D gene: .; clone size: few; J gene: TRBJ2-5; V gene: TRBV7-2; CDR3 DNA: TGTGCCAGCAGTATTGTGGAGACCCAGTACTTC; CDR3 protein: CASSIVETQYF
D gene: .; clone size: few; J gene: TRBJ2-6; V gene: TRBV13; CDR3 DNA: TGTGCCAGCAACTCTGGGGCCAACGTCCTGACTTTC; CDR3 protein: CASNSGANVLTF
D gene: .; clone size: .; J gene: TRBJ2-3; V gene: TRBV10-2; CDR3 DNA: TGCGCCAGCAGTGAAGGAAGATCGGGCGCAGATACGCAGTATTTT; CDR3 protein: CASSEGRSGADTQYF
D gene: .; clone size: once; J gene: TRBJ2-1; V gene: TRBV18; CDR3 DNA: TGTGCCAGCTCACCACCCCATTCCGGAAATGAGCAGTTCTTC; CDR3 protein: CASSPPHSGNEQFF
D gene: .; clone size: .; J gene: TRBJ1-1; V gene: TRBV9; CDR3 DNA: TGTGCCAGCAGCGTGGACCTCGAGAACACTGAAGCTTTCTTT; CDR3 protein: CASSVDLENTEAFF
D gene: TRBD1; clone size: .; J gene: TRBJ2-2; V gene: TRBV11-2; CDR3 DNA: TGTGCCAGCAGCTTAGAGCGGCCGGGACAGGGACTCACCGGGGAGCTGTTTTTT; CDR3 protein: CASSLERPGQGLTGELFF
D gene: .; clone size: few; J gene: TRBJ2-1; V gene: TRBV6-6; CDR3 DNA: TGTGCCAGCATGGAGGGATACTACAATGAGCAGTTCTTC; CDR3 protein: CASMEGYYNEQFF
D gene: TRBD2; clone size: once; J gene: TRBJ2-3; V gene: TRBV5-4; CDR3 DNA: TGTGCCAGCAGCTTGGAGCGGGGCATGCCAAGCACAGATACGCAGTATTTT; CDR3 protein: CASSLERGMPSTDTQYF
D gene: .; clone size: once; J gene: TRBJ2-7; V gene: TRBV9; CDR3 DNA: TGTGCCAGCAGCGTAACTGACTACGAGCAGTACTTC; CDR3 protein: CASSVTDYEQYF
D gene: TRBD1; clone size: .; J gene: TRBJ1-2; V gene: TRBV25-1; CDR3 DNA: TGTGCCAGCAGTGATCCGGACAGGGGCTTTGGCTACACCTTC; CDR3 protein: CASSDPDRGFGYTF
D gene: .; clone size: few; J gene: TRBJ1-2; V gene: TRBV12-3/TRBV12-4; CDR3 DNA: TGTGCCAGCAGTTTAGGGTCCGGAGCCATCTATGGCTACACCTTC; CDR3 protein: CASSLGSGAIYGYTF
D gene: TRBD1; clone size: .; J gene: TRBJ2-5; V gene: TRBV19; CDR3 DNA: TGTGCCAGTAGTATTCGGACAGGGAATCAAGAGACCCAGTACTTC; CDR3 protein: CASSIRTGNQETQYF
D gene: .; clone size: few; J gene: TRBJ1-1; V gene: TRBV15; CDR3 DNA: TGTGCCACCAGCAGCCTGACAGGGAACACTGAAGCTTTCTTT; CDR3 protein: CATSSLTGNTEAFF
D gene: .; clone size: few; J gene: TRBJ2-1; V gene: TRBV7-9; CDR3 DNA: TGTGCCAGCAGCGCCCAGGGGTCCTACAATGAGCAGTTCTTC; CDR3 protein: CASSAQGSYNEQFF
D gene: .; clone size: few; J gene: TRBJ2-3; V gene: TRBV29-1; CDR3 DNA: TGCAGCGTCGGACAGTCCACAGATACGCAGTATTTT; CDR3 protein: CSVGQSTDTQYF
D gene: TRBD1; clone size: .; J gene: TRBJ2-1; V gene: TRBV7-2; CDR3 DNA: TGTGCCAGCAGCCAACAGACAGGGGCCCCCTACAATGAGCAGTTCTTC; CDR3 protein: CASSQQTGAPYNEQFF
D gene: .; clone size: once; J gene: TRBJ1-1; V gene: TRBV5-1; CDR3 DNA: TGCGCCAGCAGCTTGGTAACGGGAAAGAACACTGAAGCTTTCTTT; CDR3 protein: CASSLVTGKNTEAFF
D gene: .; clone size: few; J gene: TRBJ1-5; V gene: TRBV20-1; CDR3 DNA: TGCAGTGCTAGAGATGGCCAGCTAAGCAATCAGCCCCAGCATTTT; CDR3 protein: CSARDGQLSNQPQHF
D gene: .; clone size: few; J gene: TRBJ1-2; V gene: TRBV6-6; CDR3 DNA: TGTGCCAGCAGTTTTCGGGACAACAGCCCAGCCAGCTTC; CDR3 protein: CASSFRDNSPASF
D gene: .; clone size: .; J gene: TRBJ2-4; V gene: TRBV29-1; CDR3 DNA: TGCAGCGTTGTGAGGGAAAATTCCAAAAACATTCAGTACTTC; CDR3 protein: CSVVRENSKNIQYF
D gene: TRBD2; clone size: few; J gene: TRBJ2-3; V gene: TRBV11-3; CDR3 DNA: TGTGCCAGCAGCTTAGGGCTAGCGGAACTCACAGATACGCAGTATTTT; CDR3 protein: CASSLGLAELTDTQYF
D gene: .; clone size: .; J gene: TRBJ1-1; V gene: TRBV7-8; CDR3 DNA: TGTGCCAGCAGCTCACCCAGGGTTTCTCGAGCTTTCTTT; CDR3 protein: CASSSPRVSRAFF
D gene: .; clone size: .; J gene: TRBJ2-2; V gene: TRBV6-5; CDR3 DNA: TGTGCCAGCAGTTACTCGTTGGGGGCTGGCACCGGGGAGCTGTTTTTT; CDR3 protein: CASSYSLGAGTGELFF
D gene: .; clone size: .; J gene: TRBJ1-2; V gene: TRBV5-6; CDR3 DNA: TGTGCCAGCAGCTTGACGGTTCTCTATGGCTACACCTTC; CDR3 protein: CASSLTVLYGYTF
D gene: .; clone size: .; J gene: TRBJ2-3; V gene: TRBV7-6; CDR3 DNA: TGTGCCAGCAGCAGGGGTCGGACGACAGATACGCAGTATTTT; CDR3 protein: CASSRGRTTDTQYF
D gene: TRBD1; clone size: .; J gene: TRBJ2-7; V gene: TRBV9; CDR3 DNA: TGTGCCAGCAGCGTAAAGGGACAGTCCTCCTACGAGCAGTACTTC; CDR3 protein: CASSVKGQSSYEQYF
D gene: TRBD1; clone size: .; J gene: TRBJ2-2; V gene: TRBV29-1; CDR3 DNA: TGCAGCGGGACAGGTTCGAACACCGGGGAGCTGTTTTTT; CDR3 protein: CSGTGSNTGELFF
D gene: .; clone size: .; J gene: TRBJ2-2; V gene: TRBV27; CDR3 DNA: TGTGCCAGCAGTAAGCACCGGGAGCTGTTTTTT; CDR3 protein: CASSKHRELFF
D gene: .; clone size: few; J gene: TRBJ1-2; V gene: TRBV5-1; CDR3 DNA: TGCGCCAGCAGCTTGGCATACCTGCGGGACACCGTCCGAACCGGCTATGGCTACACCTTC; CDR3 protein: CASSLAYLRDTVRTGYGYTF
D gene: TRBD2; clone size: .; J gene: TRBJ2-3; V gene: TRBV20-1; CDR3 DNA: TGCAGTGCTAGCTGGACGACTAGCGGGAGCCGGAATACGCAGTATTTT; CDR3 protein: CSASWTTSGSRNTQYF
D gene: .; clone size: .; J gene: TRBJ2-1; V gene: TRBV11-3; CDR3 DNA: TGTGCCAGCAGCTTAAGGTTGGGGAGTAGCGGACTGAGCTCCTACAATGAGCAGTTCTTC; CDR3 protein: CASSLRLGSSGLSSYNEQFF
D gene: TRBD2; clone size: .; J gene: TRBJ2-1; V gene: TRBV5-5; CDR3 DNA: TGTGCCAGCAGCGTAGGACTAGCGGGAGTAGGGGAGCAGTTCTTC; CDR3 protein: CASSVGLAGVGEQFF
D gene: TRBD2; clone size: .; J gene: TRBJ2-5; V gene: TRBV10-1; CDR3 DNA: TGCGCCAGCAGTGTTTCAAGCGGGACCCAAGAGACCCAGTACTTC; CDR3 protein: CASSVSSGTQETQYF
D gene: .; clone size: .; J gene: TRBJ2-1; V gene: TRBV7-2; CDR3 DNA: TGTGCCAGCAGCCTCGACGGGCATGAGCAGTTCTTC; CDR3 protein: CASSLDGHEQFF
D gene: .; clone size: .; J gene: TRBJ2-1; V gene: TRBV14; CDR3 DNA: TGTGCCAGCAGCGACCGCCCCGGACTTGCCGGGACCTTCTACAATGAGCAGTTCTTC; CDR3 protein: CASSDRPGLAGTFYNEQFF
D gene: .; clone size: .; J gene: TRBJ1-2; V gene: TRBV25-1; CDR3 DNA: TGTGCCAGCAGCCCATCCCACAGGACAAACTATGGCTACACCTTC; CDR3 protein: CASSPSHRTNYGYTF
D gene: TRBD2; clone size: .; J gene: TRBJ2-1; V gene: TRBV20-1; CDR3 DNA: TGCAGTGCTAGAGGGCGGGGGGACAATGAGCAGTTCTTC; CDR3 protein: CSARGRGDNEQFF
D gene: .; clone size: .; J gene: TRBJ2-3; V gene: TRBV7-2; CDR3 DNA: TGTGCCAGCAGCTTAGTCTGGGGGGCCCGCACAGATACGCAGTATTTT; CDR3 protein: CASSLVWGARTDTQYF
D gene: .; clone size: .; J gene: TRBJ1-1; V gene: TRBV28; CDR3 DNA: TGTGCCAGCAGTTTTTCCTGGGACCGGGACACTGAAGCTTTCTTT; CDR3 protein: CASSFSWDRDTEAFF
D gene: .; clone size: .; J gene: TRBJ2-1; V gene: TRBV5-1; CDR3 DNA: TGCGCCAGCACTACGGAGTCCAATGAGCAGTTCTTC; CDR3 protein: CASTTESNEQFF
D gene: .; clone size: once; J gene: TRBJ2-5; V gene: TRBV12-3/TRBV12-4; CDR3 DNA: TGTGCCAGCAGTCCCGCCCGCGAGGGCAGGGGAGGGGAGACCCAGTACTTC; CDR3 protein: CASSPAREGRGGETQYF
D gene: .; clone size: .; J gene: TRBJ1-4; V gene: TRBV5-7; CDR3 DNA: TGTGCCAGCAGCCTGTGGAGGGATGCAACTAATGAAAAACTGTTTTTT; CDR3 protein: CASSLWRDATNEKLFF